This T cell receptor beta chain appears in the sequencing data of a study of T-cell reconstitution after alpha-beta-depleted transplantation in children. This sample's TCRbeta library carried unique molecular identifier barcodes. Each CDR3 protein gets one entry after TCRdb re-called the PCR reads with MiXCR. This table holds approximately 400,000 distinct CDR3 sequences, 15% to 20% found once. There are many counts of this clonotype. Antigen specificity is unknown. Sequence at one end of the junction differs from germline and may be a read error. The CDR3 has 14 residues. CDR1 is SEHNR, CDR2 FQNEAQ, per germline (reference sequence). The study's findings and limits: Several hundred expanded graft clones reportedly were the source of alpha-beta T cells about two months after transplant. Certain patients had high TCRbeta diversity at day 60, and it came from recipient T cells and thymic progenitors that survived. T-cell numbers and diversity, one year after transplant, stemmed largely from T cells that were newly produced.

V is TRBV7-9 and J is TRBJ2-1, with D possibly TRBD2 on 6 matching bases. The origin of this receptor is a boy under two years old who had a stem cell transplant for Wiskott-Aldrich syndrome, so the T cells may come from the graft donor. Sequencing was performed on PBMCs, mostly from graft donor cells, taken 360 days after TCRalphabeta/CD19-depleted stem cell transplant. CDR3 in amino acids: CASSLGSGYNEQFF. The CDR3, as DNA: TGCGCCAGCAGCTTGGGTAGCGGCTACAATGAGCAGTTCTTC.